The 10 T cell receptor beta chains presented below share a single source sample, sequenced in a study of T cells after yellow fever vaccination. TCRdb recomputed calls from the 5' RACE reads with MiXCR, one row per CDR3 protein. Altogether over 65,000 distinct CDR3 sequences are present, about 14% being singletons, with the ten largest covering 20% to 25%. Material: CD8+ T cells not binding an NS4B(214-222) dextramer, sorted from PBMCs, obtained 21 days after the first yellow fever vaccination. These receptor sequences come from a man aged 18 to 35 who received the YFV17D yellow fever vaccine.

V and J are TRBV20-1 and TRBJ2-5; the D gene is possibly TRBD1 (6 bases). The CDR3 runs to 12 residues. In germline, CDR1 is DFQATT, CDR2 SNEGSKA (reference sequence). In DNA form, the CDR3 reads TGCAGCGCAACAGGGACCGGAGAGACCCAGTACTTC. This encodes CSATGTGETQYF.

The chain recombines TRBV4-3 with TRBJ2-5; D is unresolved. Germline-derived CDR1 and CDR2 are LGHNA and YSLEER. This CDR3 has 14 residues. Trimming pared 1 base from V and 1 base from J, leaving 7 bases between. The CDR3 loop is CASSQGIFQETQYF. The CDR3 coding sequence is TGCGCCAGCAGCCAAGGAATTTTCCAAGAGACCCAGTACTTC.

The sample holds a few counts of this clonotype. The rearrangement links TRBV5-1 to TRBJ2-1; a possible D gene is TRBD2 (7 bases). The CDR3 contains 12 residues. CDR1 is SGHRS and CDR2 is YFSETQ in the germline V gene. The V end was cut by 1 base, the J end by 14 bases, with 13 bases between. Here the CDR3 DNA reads TGCGCCAGCAGCTTGTCTCTAGGGGGGGAGTTCTTC. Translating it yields CASSLSLGGEFF. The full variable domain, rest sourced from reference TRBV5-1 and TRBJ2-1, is KAGVTQTPRYLIKTRGQQVTLSCSPISGHRSVSWYQQTPGQGLQFLFEYFSETQRNKGNFPGRFSGRQFSNSRSEMNVSTLELGDSALYLCASSLSLGGEFFGPGTRLTVL.

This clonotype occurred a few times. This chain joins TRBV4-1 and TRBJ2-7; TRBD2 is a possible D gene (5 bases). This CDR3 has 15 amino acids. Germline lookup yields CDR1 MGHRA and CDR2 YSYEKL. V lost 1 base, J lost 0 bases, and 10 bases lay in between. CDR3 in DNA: TGCGCCAGCAGCCAAGGGGCAAGCGGCTCCTACGAGCAGTACGTC. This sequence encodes CASSQGASGSYEQYV.

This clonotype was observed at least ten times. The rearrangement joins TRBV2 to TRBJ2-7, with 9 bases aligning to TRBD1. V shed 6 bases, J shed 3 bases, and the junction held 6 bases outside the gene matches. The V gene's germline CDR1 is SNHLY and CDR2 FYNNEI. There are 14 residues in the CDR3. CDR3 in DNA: TGTGCCAGCAGCGACCGGGACAGGGACTACGAGCAGTACTTC. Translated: CASSDRDRDYEQYF.

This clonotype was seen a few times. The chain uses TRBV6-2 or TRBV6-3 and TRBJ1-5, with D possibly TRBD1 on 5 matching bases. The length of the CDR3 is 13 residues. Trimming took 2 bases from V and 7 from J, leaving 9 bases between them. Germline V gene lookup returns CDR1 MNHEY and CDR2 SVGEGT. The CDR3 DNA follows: TGTGCCAGCAGTTACACAGGAGGCCAGCCCCAGCATTTT. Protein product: CASSYTGGQPQHF.

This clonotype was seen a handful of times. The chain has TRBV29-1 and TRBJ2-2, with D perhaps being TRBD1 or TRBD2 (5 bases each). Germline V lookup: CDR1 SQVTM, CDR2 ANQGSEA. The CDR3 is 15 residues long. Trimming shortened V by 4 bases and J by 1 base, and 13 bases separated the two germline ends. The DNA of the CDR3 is TGCAGCGTTGCATTTGGGGGATTGAACACCGGGGAGCTGTTTTTT. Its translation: CSVAFGGLNTGELFF.

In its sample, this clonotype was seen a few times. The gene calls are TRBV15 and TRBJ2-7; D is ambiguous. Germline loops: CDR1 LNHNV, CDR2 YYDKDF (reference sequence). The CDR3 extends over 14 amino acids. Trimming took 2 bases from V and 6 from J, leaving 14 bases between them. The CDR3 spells CATSRSGYSSEQYF. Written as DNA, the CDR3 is TGTGCCACCAGCAGATCTGGTTACAGTTCCGAGCAGTACTTC. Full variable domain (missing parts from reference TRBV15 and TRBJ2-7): DAMVIQNPRYQVTQFGKPVTLSCSQTLNHNVMYWYQQKSSQAPKLLFHYYDKDFNNEADTPDNFQSRRPNTSFCFLDIRSPGLGDTAMYLCATSRSGYSSEQYFGPGTRLTVT.

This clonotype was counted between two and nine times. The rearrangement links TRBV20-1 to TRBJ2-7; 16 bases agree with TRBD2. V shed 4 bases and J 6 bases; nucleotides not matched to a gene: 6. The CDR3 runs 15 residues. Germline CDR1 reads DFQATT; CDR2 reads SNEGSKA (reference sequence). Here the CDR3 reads CSAMGLAGGPAEQYF. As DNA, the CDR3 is TGCAGTGCTATGGGACTAGCGGGGGGGCCAGCCGAGCAGTACTTC.

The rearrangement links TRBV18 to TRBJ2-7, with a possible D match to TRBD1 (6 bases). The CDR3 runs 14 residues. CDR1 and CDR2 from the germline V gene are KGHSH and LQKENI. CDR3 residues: CASSPQGSPYEQYV. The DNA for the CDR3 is TGTGCCAGCTCCCCACAGGGAAGTCCCTACGAGCAGTACGTC.